This T cell receptor (beta chain) was documented in a study of blood T cell repertoires in COVID-19. In the study's own analysis: Reference gene primer amplification in the assay estimated nucleated cell counts. Repertoires were generated with immunoSEQ multiplex PCR, while TCRdb's copy carries only in-frame clones and drops some. V, J and clone size are those of that table, while D and trimming were read from the DNA. The sample lists hundreds of thousands of clones, roughly nine tenths occurring once. Trimming pared 2 bases from V and 1 base from J, leaving 13 bases between. This CDR3 is built from 16 residues. Germline V gives CDR1 KGHSH, CDR2 LQKENI.

The chain couples TRBV18 to TRBJ2-3; no definite D call. The TCR originated in a woman between 45 and 60 years old in a cohort exposed to, infected with or recovered from COVID-19 (not recorded which). Sequenced input: PBMCs or T cells enriched from blood (not recorded which). The CDR3 reads CASSPNSVRGTDTQYF. The CDR3 coding sequence is TGTGCCAGCTCACCAAACTCCGTCCGTGGCACAGATACGCAGTATTTT. Looking up the rest from reference TRBV18 and TRBJ2-3 gives the full variable domain: NAGVMQNPRHLVRRRGQEARLRCSPMKGHSHVYWYRQLPEEGLKFMVYLQKENIIDESGMPKERFSAEFPKEGPSILRIQQVVRGDSAAYFCASSPNSVRGTDTQYFGPGTRLTVL.